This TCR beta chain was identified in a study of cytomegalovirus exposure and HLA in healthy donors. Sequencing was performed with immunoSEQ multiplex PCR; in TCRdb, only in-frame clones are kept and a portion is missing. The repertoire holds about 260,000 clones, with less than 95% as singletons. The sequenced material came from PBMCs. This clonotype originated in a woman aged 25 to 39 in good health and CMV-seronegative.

This CDR3 reads CASSQARGLVETQYF. The CDR3, as DNA: TGTGCCAGCAGCCAAGCGCGAGGGCTCGTGGAGACCCAGTACTTC. The gene calls are TRBV14 and TRBJ2-5, with TRBD2 as a possible D gene (5 bases). Trimming took 1 base from V and 5 from J, leaving 14 bases between them. The CDR3 contains 15 residues. CDR1 is SGHDN, CDR2 FVKESK, per germline.